One sample yielded the 6 T cell receptor beta chains listed below, sequenced in a study of identical twins. One entry per CDR3 protein results from TCRdb running MiXCR on the 5' RACE reads. The sample lists 500,000 to 650,000 distinct CDR3 sequences; around 20% were seen once. The sample was also reused in another study, on yellow fever vaccine responses in identical twins.

Material for sequencing was CD4+ T cells sorted from blood. The receptors were sampled from a woman younger than 30 in good health.

This chain uses TRBV9 with TRBJ2-3; weak D call: TRBD1 (6 bases). V was trimmed by 0 bases and J by 5 bases, leaving 16 bases between them. CDR1 is SGDLS and CDR2 is YYNGEE in the germline V gene. The CDR3 length is 16 residues. This CDR3 reads CASSVGAQQGLDTQYF. As DNA, the CDR3 is TGTGCCAGCAGCGTAGGGGCCCAACAGGGATTAGATACGCAGTATTTT.

This chain uses TRBV20-1 with TRBJ2-1; perhaps D is TRBD1 or TRBD2 (6 bases each). The CDR3 is made up of 17 amino acids. Germline V gives CDR1 DFQATT, CDR2 SNEGSKA (reference sequence). Between the trimmed V and J ends, which lost 2 bases and 8 bases, there was a span of 25 bases. CDR3 protein: CSARPISGGAQGHEQFF. As DNA, the CDR3 is TGCAGTGCTAGACCTATTTCCGGGGGCGCCCAGGGCCATGAGCAGTTCTTC.

The chain carries TRBV28 and TRBJ2-3, with a weak D call TRBD1 (5 bases). The germline V gene has CDR1 MDHEN and CDR2 SYDVKM. This CDR3 region has 16 residues. Deletions cut 5 bases from V and 4 bases from J, with 19 bases between. DNA for the CDR3: TGTGCCAGCAGTCGACCCCCCAAGGGGCGCGCAGATACGCAGTATTTT. It codes for CASSRPPKGRADTQYF.

V usage is TRBV7-2 and J usage is TRBJ2-1, with TRBD1 matching over 9 bases. The V segment lost 1 base and the J segment 7 bases; nucleotides outside the gene matches: 8. Germline CDR1 and CDR2: SGHTA and FQGNSA. The CDR3 runs 16 residues. The CDR3 DNA follows: TGTGCCAGCAGCTTAGGGACAGGGGTAGTAAGTAATGAGCAGTTCTTC. Its translation: CASSLGTGVVSNEQFF.

This clonotype was seen a handful of times. The V call is TRBV5-6, the J call TRBJ2-1; the match to TRBD2 covers 9 bases. With V trimmed by 6 bases and J by 9 bases, 7 bases remained unmatched. The CDR3 totals 13 residues. Germline V gives CDR1 SGHDT, CDR2 YYEEEE. CDR3 protein: CASNLAGEVEQFF. CDR3 coding DNA: TGTGCCAGCAACTTAGCGGGAGAGGTTGAGCAGTTCTTC.

The V gene is TRBV20-1, the J gene TRBJ2-1; 7 nucleotides match TRBD2. V shed 3 bases and J 0 bases; nucleotides not matched to a gene: 11. Germline CDR1 reads DFQATT; CDR2 reads SNEGSKA (reference sequence). The CDR3 consists of 17 residues. CDR3 amino acids: CSARANLRGSSYNEQFF. Here the CDR3 DNA reads TGCAGTGCTAGGGCTAATTTGCGGGGGAGCTCCTACAATGAGCAGTTCTTC.